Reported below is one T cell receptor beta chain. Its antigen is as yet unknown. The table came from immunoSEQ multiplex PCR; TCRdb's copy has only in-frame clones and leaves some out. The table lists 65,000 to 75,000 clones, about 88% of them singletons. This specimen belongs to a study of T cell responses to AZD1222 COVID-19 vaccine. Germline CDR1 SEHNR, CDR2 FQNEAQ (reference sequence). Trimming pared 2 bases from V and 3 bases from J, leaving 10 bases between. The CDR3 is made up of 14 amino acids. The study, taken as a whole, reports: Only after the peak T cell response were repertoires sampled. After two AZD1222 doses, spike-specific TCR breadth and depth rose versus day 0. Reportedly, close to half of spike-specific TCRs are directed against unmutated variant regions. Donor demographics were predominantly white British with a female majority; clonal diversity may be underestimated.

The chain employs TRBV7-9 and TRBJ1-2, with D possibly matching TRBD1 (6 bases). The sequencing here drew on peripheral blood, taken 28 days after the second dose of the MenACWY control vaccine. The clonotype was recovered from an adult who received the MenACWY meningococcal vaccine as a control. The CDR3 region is CASSLRGVDYGYTF. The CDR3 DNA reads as TGTGCCAGCAGCTTAAGGGGGGTTGACTATGGCTACACCTTC.